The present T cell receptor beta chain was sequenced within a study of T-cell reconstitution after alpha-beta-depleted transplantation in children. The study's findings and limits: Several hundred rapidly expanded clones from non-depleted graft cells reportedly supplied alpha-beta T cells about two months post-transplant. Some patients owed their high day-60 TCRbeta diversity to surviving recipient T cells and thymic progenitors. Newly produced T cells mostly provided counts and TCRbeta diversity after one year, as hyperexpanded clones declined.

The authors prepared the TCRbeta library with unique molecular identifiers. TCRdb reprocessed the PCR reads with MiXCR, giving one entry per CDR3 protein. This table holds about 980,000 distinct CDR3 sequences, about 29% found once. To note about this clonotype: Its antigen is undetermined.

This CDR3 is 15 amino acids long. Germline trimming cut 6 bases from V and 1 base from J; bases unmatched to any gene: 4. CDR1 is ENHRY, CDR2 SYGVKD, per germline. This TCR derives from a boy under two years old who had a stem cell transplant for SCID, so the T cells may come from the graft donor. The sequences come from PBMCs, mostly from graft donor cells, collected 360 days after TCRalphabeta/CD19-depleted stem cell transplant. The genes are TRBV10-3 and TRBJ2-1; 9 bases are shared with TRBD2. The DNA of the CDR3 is TGTGCCATCAGCGCCCTAGCGGGGTCCTACAATGAGCAGTTCTTC. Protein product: CAISALAGSYNEQFF.